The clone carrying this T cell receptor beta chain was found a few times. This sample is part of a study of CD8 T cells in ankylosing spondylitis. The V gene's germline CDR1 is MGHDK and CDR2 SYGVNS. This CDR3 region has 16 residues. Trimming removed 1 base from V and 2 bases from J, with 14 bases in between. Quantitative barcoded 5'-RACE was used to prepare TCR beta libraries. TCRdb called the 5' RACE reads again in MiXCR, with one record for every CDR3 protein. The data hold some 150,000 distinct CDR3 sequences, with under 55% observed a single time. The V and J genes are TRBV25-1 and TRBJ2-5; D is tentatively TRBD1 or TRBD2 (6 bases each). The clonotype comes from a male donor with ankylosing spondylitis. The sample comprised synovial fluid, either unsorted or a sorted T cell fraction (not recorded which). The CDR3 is CASSELDGGTQETQYF. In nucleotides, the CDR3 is TGTGCCAGCAGTGAATTGGACGGGGGCACTCAAGAGACCCAGTACTTC.